The clone carrying this T cell receptor beta chain was seen more than once but under ten times. TCRdb re-called the 5' RACE reads with MiXCR, one entry per CDR3 protein. This table has nearly 350,000 distinct CDR3 sequences, under 15% appearing once. The ends lost 2 bases at V and 7 bases at J; junction bases unmatched: 8. The germline V gene encodes CDR1 MNHNY and CDR2 SVGAGI (reference sequence). The CDR3 has 15 residues. These data come from a study of T-cell memory formation after mild COVID-19. The rearrangement links TRBV6-6 to TRBJ2-1; 7 bases map to TRBD2. The specimen sequenced was PBMCs or a T cell subset sorted from them (not recorded which). The clonotype originates from a man younger than 35 who had mild COVID-19 (a few samples of this study predate the infection). Cell type and time point are not known. CDR3 residues: CASSYGAGPGNEQFF. CDR3 nucleotides: TGTGCCAGCAGTTACGGAGCGGGGCCTGGGAATGAGCAGTTCTTC.